This TCR beta chain is from a study of T cells in Graves' hyperthyroidism and ophthalmopathy. The source material, RNA transcripts, was used to amplify TCR beta CDR3 regions. A set of HTBI primers served as the primers for a first-round RT-PCR of the TCR CDR3. TCRdb analysed the multiplex PCR reads with MiXCR anew, one entry per CDR3 protein. In the table there are fewer than 350,000 distinct CDR3 sequences, around a sixth of which are singletons. This clonotype has more than one count but fewer than ten. Germline V gene lookup returns CDR1 ENHRY and CDR2 SYGVKD. The CDR3 runs 16 residues. V shed 10 bases and J shed 5 bases, with 27 bases lying between them. Patients affected by ophthalmopathy presented a Clinical Activity Score of at least 3, a NOSPECS grade of at least 4, and disease duration below 3 months. Isolation of PBMCs was performed on 8.5 to 10 ml fresh peripheral blood.

This sequence was found in a middle-aged woman with Graves' ophthalmopathy. J is TRBJ2-7 and V is TRBV10-3; D may be TRBD1 or TRBD2 (5 bases each). The sequenced material came from blood. The CDR3 spells CATGDGVRGGVDEQYF. CDR3 sequence (DNA): TGTGCCACCGGCGACGGGGTAAGGGGTGGCGTAGACGAGCAGTACTTC.